The 32 T cell receptor beta chains reported below all come from one sample, sequenced in a study of blood T cell repertoires in COVID-19. Data came from immunoSEQ multiplex PCR; TCRdb stores just in-frame clones and leaves some out. This sample carries a few hundred thousand clones, approximately 82% of them seen once, and the ten largest clones take roughly 1.4%. Input material: peripheral blood. Receptor source: a woman in her forties who had recovered from COVID-19.

V is TRBV3-1 (or the pseudogene TRBV3-2) and J is TRBJ2-5, with D hard to call. V was pared by 2 bases and J by 5 bases, with 12 bases between. The CDR3 is 14 residues long. Per the germline V gene, CDR1 is LGHDT and CDR2 is YNNKEL (reference sequence). DNA of the CDR3: TGTGCCAGCAGCCAAATGCCAGTCGTGGAGACCCAGTACTTC. Translation gives CASSQMPVVETQYF.

This clone was recorded once. This rearrangement joins TRBV7-6 to TRBJ1-4; D gene ambiguous. The length of the CDR3 is 17 residues. Germline V gene data show CDR1 as SGHVS and CDR2 as FNYEAQ. Trimming cost V 2 bases and J 2 bases, with 15 bases left between them. The CDR3 sequence: CASSLRGSLGTNEKLFF. CDR3 nucleotides: TGTGCCAGCAGCTTAAGAGGGTCACTCGGCACTAATGAAAAACTGTTTTTT.

V usage is TRBV7-2 and J usage is TRBJ1-2; no firm D call. Trimming pared 5 bases from V and 0 bases from J, leaving 10 bases between. The CDR3 sequence is 14 residues long. Germline V gene data show CDR1 as SGHTA and CDR2 as FQGNSA. CDR3 loop: CASSEDGTNYGYTF. The CDR3 bases are TGTGCCAGCAGCGAGGACGGGACTAACTATGGCTACACCTTC.

On this clone: The identical CDR3 is also encoded by other nucleotide sequences in the sample. This chain connects TRBV2 to TRBJ2-1; 8 nucleotides agree with TRBD1. CDR3 length equals 12 residues. The germline gives CDR1 SNHLY, CDR2 FYNNEI. Losses at the gene ends were 6 bases for V and 7 bases for J; bases not matched to a gene: 2. In DNA form, the CDR3 reads TGTGCCAGCAGCGACAGGGGAAATGAGCAGTTCTTC. It specifies CASSDRGNEQFF.

This chain connects TRBV3-1 (or the pseudogene TRBV3-2) to TRBJ2-1; TRBD1 might be the D (5 bases). The germline V and J ends were trimmed by 2 bases and 9 bases, with 11 bases remaining between them. The CDR3 is 13 residues long. CDR1 and CDR2 from the germline V gene are LGHDT and YNNKEL (reference sequence). CDR3 nucleotide sequence: TGTGCCAGCAGCCAATCTAGGGGAATTGAGCAGTTCTTC. Translation: CASSQSRGIEQFF.

In DNA, the CDR3 is TGTGCCAGCAGCTTGACGCCTAGCGGGGCGGATACGCAGTATTTT. Its protein product is CASSLTPSGADTQYF. J is TRBJ2-3 and V is TRBV5-6, with 9 bases lining up with TRBD2. The V gene's germline CDR1 is SGHDT and CDR2 YYEEEE. V lost 1 base, J lost 6 bases, and 6 bases stayed unmatched. The CDR3 is made up of 15 amino acids.

The V and J genes are TRBV19 and TRBJ2-7, with D possibly matching TRBD2 (8 bases). The V end was cut by 5 bases, the J end by 1 base, with 24 bases between. This CDR3 has 18 amino acids. Germline loops: CDR1 LNHDA, CDR2 SQIVND (reference sequence). The CDR3 sequence is CASSANPTTGTSSYEQYF. CDR3 DNA: TGTGCCAGTAGTGCAAACCCGACGACAGGGACTAGTTCCTACGAGCAGTACTTC.

The chain links TRBV6-2 or TRBV6-3 to TRBJ2-1, with TRBD1 as a possible D gene (6 bases). The length of the CDR3 is 12 residues. Germline assignment: CDR1 MNHEY and CDR2 SVGEGT. V shed 4 bases and J shed 10 bases, with 11 bases lying between them. The CDR3 loop reads CASSFTGLEQFF. The CDR3 coding sequence is TGTGCCAGCAGTTTTACAGGGTTGGAGCAGTTCTTC.

The chain has TRBV5-1 and TRBJ2-6; D gene uncertain. The germline V gene has CDR1 SGHRS and CDR2 YFSETQ. V lost 1 base and J lost 2, with 7 bases in between. The CDR3 spans 15 residues. CDR3 protein: CASSLSTAGANVLTF. CDR3 bases: TGCGCCAGCAGCTTGAGTACGGCTGGGGCCAACGTCCTGACTTTC.

This rearrangement joins TRBV6-6 to TRBJ2-1, with D possibly TRBD2 on 6 matching bases. The germline V gene has CDR1 MNHNY and CDR2 SVGAGI (reference sequence). V was clipped by 6 bases and J by 8 bases, with 17 bases between them. This CDR3 is 14 amino acids long. In DNA, the CDR3 is TGTGCCAGCAGCTTAAGACTAGAAGTAGATGAGCAGTTCTTC. Amino acids: CASSLRLEVDEQFF.

The chain combines TRBV10-3 with TRBJ1-2, with TRBD1 as a possible D gene (5 bases). This CDR3 contains 15 residues. V lost 0 bases and J 0 bases, leaving 8 bases between the germline ends. The germline V gene has CDR1 ENHRY and CDR2 SYGVKD. CDR3 sequence (DNA): TGTGCCATCAGTGAGTCCCGACAGACTAACTATGGCTACACCTTC. Its translation is CAISESRQTNYGYTF.

The gene calls are TRBV7-2 and TRBJ2-7; possible D gene TRBD1, 6 bases. V gave up 6 bases and J gave up 1 base, with 13 bases separating them. Germline V lookup: CDR1 SGHTA, CDR2 FQGNSA. The CDR3 length is 14 residues. The CDR3 region is CASRLGTQSYEQYF. CDR3 DNA sequence: TGTGCCAGCAGACTCGGGACACAGTCCTACGAGCAGTACTTC.

V is TRBV5-6 and J is TRBJ2-5; perhaps TRBD1 as D (8 bases). V dropped 3 bases and J dropped 2 bases, with 14 bases sitting between them. The CDR3 extends over 15 amino acids. CDR1 and CDR2 (germline): SGHDT, YYEEEE. CDR3 in amino acids: CASSSTGEGQETQYF. The CDR3 nucleotides are TGTGCCAGCAGCTCGACAGGGGAGGGTCAAGAGACCCAGTACTTC.

The chain links TRBV15 to TRBJ2-4; the D gene is possibly TRBD2 (6 bases). The CDR3 extends over 17 amino acids. V was pared by 5 bases and J by 0 bases, with 17 bases between. Germline assignment: CDR1 LNHNV and CDR2 YYDKDF (reference sequence). The CDR3 nucleotides are TGTGCCACCAGCGGGGGGTCGGCAGGGCTAGCCAAAAACATTCAGTACTTC. Amino acid sequence: CATSGGSAGLAKNIQYF.

The chain joins TRBV5-4 to TRBJ2-1, with TRBD2 identical over 9 bases. Germline V gene sequence: CDR1 SGHNT, CDR2 YYREEE (reference sequence). The CDR3 has 15 residues. J was trimmed by 9 bases and V by 0 bases; bases with no gene match: 7. The CDR3 spells CASSLEGTSRGEQFF. In DNA form, the CDR3 reads TGTGCCAGCAGCTTGGAAGGGACTAGCAGGGGTGAGCAGTTCTTC. Looking up the rest from reference TRBV5-4 and TRBJ2-1 gives the full variable domain: ETGVTQSPTHLIKTRGQQVTLRCSSQSGHNTVSWYQQALGQGPQFIFQYYREEENGRGNFPPRFSGLQFPNYSSELNVNALELDDSALYLCASSLEGTSRGEQFFGPGTRLTVL.

A single count supports this clone. The chain joins TRBV4-3 to TRBJ2-1, with D possibly being TRBD2 (6 bases). The CDR3 sequence is 15 residues long. Germline CDR1 LGHNA, CDR2 YSLEER. V dropped 0 bases and J dropped 6 bases, with 12 bases sitting between them. The CDR3 reads CASSQDLSGGNEQFF. The CDR3, as DNA: TGCGCCAGCAGCCAAGATCTTTCCGGGGGCAATGAGCAGTTCTTC.

The chain uses TRBV5-1 and TRBJ1-5; D possibly corresponds to TRBD1 (5 bases). Germline V lookup: CDR1 SGHRS, CDR2 YFSETQ. Trimming shortened V by 0 bases and J by 0 bases, and 7 bases separated the two germline ends. The CDR3 is made up of 15 amino acids. The CDR3 is CASSLGTNSNQPQHF. CDR3 bases: TGCGCCAGCAGCTTGGGGACAAATAGCAATCAGCCCCAGCATTTT.

The table lists this clone with a few counts. The rearrangement links TRBV6-5 to TRBJ2-5; the match to TRBD1 covers 10 bases. CDR3 length: 16 residues. The V segment lost 0 bases and the J segment 1 base; nucleotides outside the gene matches: 2. Germline assignment: CDR1 MNHEY and CDR2 SVGAGI. CDR3 in amino acids: CASSYSGQGPQETQYF. CDR3 nucleotides: TGTGCCAGCAGTTACTCGGGACAGGGGCCCCAAGAGACCCAGTACTTC.

CDR3 bases: TGTGCCAGCAGTCCCGGGGACACTATGCAGTACTTC. Its translation is CASSPGDTMQYF. The chain couples TRBV12-3 or TRBV12-4 to TRBJ2-7; maybe TRBD1 (6 bases). The length of the CDR3 is 12 residues. The V and J ends lost 5 bases and 9 bases respectively, with 14 bases between them.

This clone was recorded once. The V gene is TRBV18, the J gene TRBJ2-2; D not certain. V was trimmed by 2 bases and J by 0 bases, leaving 7 bases between them. This CDR3 is 15 amino acids long. Per the germline V gene, CDR1 is KGHSH and CDR2 is LQKENI. CDR3 DNA: TGTGCCAGCTCACCAATGCGGACGAACACCGGGGAGCTGTTTTTT. Amino acid sequence: CASSPMRTNTGELFF.

The chain carries TRBV18 and TRBJ1-1; a weak D match, TRBD1 (6 bases). The CDR3 extends over 15 amino acids. Trimming took off 3 bases at V and 4 bases at J, with 15 bases between the two ends. Germline values: CDR1 KGHSH, CDR2 LQKENI. The CDR3 spells CASSPRAGEGTEAFF. CDR3 DNA: TGTGCCAGCTCACCCCGGGCAGGGGAGGGCACTGAAGCTTTCTTT.

The chain combines TRBV9 with TRBJ2-3, with TRBD2 identical over 10 bases. Germline CDR1 SGDLS, CDR2 YYNGEE. The CDR3 consists of 18 residues. J was trimmed by 3 bases and V by 0 bases; bases with no gene match: 10. The CDR3 DNA is TGTGCCAGCAGCGTAGATGAGCGGGGGGGCCAACTTACAGATACGCAGTATTTT. Its translation is CASSVDERGGQLTDTQYF. The variable domain in full, completed from reference TRBV9 and TRBJ2-3, reads DSGVTQTPKHLITATGQRVTLRCSPRSGDLSVYWYQQSLDQGLQFLIQYYNGEERAKGNILERFSAQQFPDLHSELNLSSLELGDSALYFCASSVDERGGQLTDTQYFGPGTRLTVL.

The chain employs TRBV7-9 and TRBJ1-1; unclear D gene. CDR3 size: 15 residues. The germline CDR1 and CDR2 sequences are SEHNR and FQNEAQ (reference sequence). V was pared by 1 base and J by 0 bases, with 9 bases between. CDR3 in amino acids: CASSLGQDLNTEAFF. The CDR3 nucleotides are TGTGCCAGCAGCTTAGGGCAGGACTTGAACACTGAAGCTTTCTTT.

The V gene is TRBV7-2, the J gene TRBJ1-2, with D possibly TRBD1 on 6 matching bases. V was cut by 0 bases and J by 4 bases, with 12 bases left in between. The CDR3 runs to 15 residues. The germline CDR1 and CDR2 sequences are SGHTA and FQGNSA. CDR3 coding DNA: TGTGCCAGCAGCTTAGCGCCCGGGACAACCTATGGCTACACCTTC. Translated: CASSLAPGTTYGYTF.

The J gene is TRBJ2-2, the V gene TRBV27; the match to TRBD2 covers 11 bases. J gave up 6 bases and V 3 bases, and 6 bases lay outside the gene matches. This CDR3 has 16 amino acids. CDR1 is MNHEY and CDR2 is SMNVEV in the germline V gene (reference sequence). In nucleotides, the CDR3 is TGTGCCAGCAGTTTCATGCTAGCGGGGGGCCCCGGGGAGCTGTTTTTT. Translation gives CASSFMLAGGPGELFF.

Concerning this clone itself: One junction end does not reproduce the germline sequence, and a read error may be involved. The chain combines TRBV6-2 or TRBV6-3 with TRBJ2-1; the match to TRBD2 covers 7 bases. The germline V gene encodes CDR1 MNHEY and CDR2 SVGEGT. The CDR3 runs 15 residues. CDR3 sequence reads: CASSHSQRGHNEQFF. CDR3 sequence (DNA): TGTGCCAGCAGTCACTCTCAGCGGGGTCACAATGAGCAGTTCTTC.

The chain combines TRBV11-3 with TRBJ2-1; 8 bases are a match to TRBD2. Germline assignment: CDR1 SGHNT and CDR2 YENEEA. CDR3 length: 14 residues. The V segment lost 5 bases and the J segment 3 bases; nucleotides outside the gene matches: 3. The CDR3 DNA is TGTGCCAGCAGCCATAGCGGGGTCTACAATGAGCAGTTCTTC. Protein: CASSHSGVYNEQFF.

V and J are TRBV6-5 and TRBJ1-2, with D tentatively TRBD1 (5 bases). Germline V gene data show CDR1 as MNHEY and CDR2 as SVGAGI. Trimming removed 6 bases from V and 5 bases from J, with 16 bases in between. The CDR3 runs 14 residues. This chain's CDR3 is CASSRWGLGYGYTF. Here the CDR3 DNA reads TGTGCCAGCAGCCGTTGGGGCTTAGGGTATGGCTACACCTTC.

CDR3 sequence: CASTPVPDSSNQPQHF. The DNA for the CDR3 is TGTGCCAGCACCCCCGTGCCGGACAGTAGCAATCAGCCCCAGCATTTT. V and J are TRBV6-2 or TRBV6-3 and TRBJ1-5; a weak D match, TRBD1 (6 bases). Germline V lookup: CDR1 MNHEY, CDR2 SVGEGT. CDR3 length: 16 residues. V shed 7 bases and J shed 0 bases, with 16 bases lying between them.

The V call is TRBV7-2, the J call TRBJ2-5, with D maybe TRBD2 (5 bases). Between the trimmed V and J ends, which lost 5 bases and 3 bases, there was a span of 13 bases. This CDR3 has 14 amino acids. The V gene's germline CDR1 is SGHTA and CDR2 FQGNSA. The CDR3 sequence is CASSPSRVEETQYF. The CDR3, as DNA: TGTGCCAGCAGCCCCTCGAGGGTAGAAGAGACCCAGTACTTC.

The chain carries TRBV4-3 and TRBJ1-3; D may be TRBD1 (6 bases). Germline CDR1 is LGHNA and CDR2 is YSLEER. The CDR3 length is 16 residues. Trimming took off 4 bases at V and 6 bases at J, with 19 bases between the two ends. The CDR3 bases are TGCGCCAGCAGCCGGACGGCGGGGGCAGGTGAAAACACCATATATTTT. This codes for CASSRTAGAGENTIYF.

The chain uses TRBV7-3 and TRBJ1-2, with 7 bases fitting TRBD1. The V segment lost 5 bases and the J segment 14 bases; nucleotides outside the gene matches: 8. The germline CDR1 and CDR2 sequences are SGHTA and FQGTGA. There are 11 residues in the CDR3. The CDR3 region is CASSVDRVLTF. The CDR3 DNA is TGTGCCAGCAGCGTCGACAGGGTTCTAACCTTC.